The clone carrying this TCR beta chain turned up a few times. Its antigen remains unidentified. This sample was taken from a study of blood T cells in healthy people across ages. PCR was performed a second time for 7 to 11 cycles using a sample-barcoded 5' primer and a J-beta primer mix. TCRdb recomputed calls from the 5' RACE reads with MiXCR, one row per CDR3 protein. The sample comprises fewer than 2,000,000 distinct CDR3 sequences, about two fifths of which are singletons, and under 30% rests with the top ten. Losses at the gene ends were 6 bases for V and 6 bases for J; bases not matched to a gene: 12. Germline CDR1 ENHRY, CDR2 SYGVKD. This CDR3 region has 15 residues. Study-wide findings and caveats: Per-million-T-cell TCR beta diversity fell roughly linearly with age.

This TCR was sampled from a human donor in good health. The V gene is TRBV10-3, the J gene TRBJ2-3, with TRBD1 matching 7 bases. Sequenced input: blood. The CDR3 DNA sequence: TGTGCCATCAGCGACACAGGGGTCCCCCCCGATACGCAGTATTTT. This sequence encodes CAISDTGVPPDTQYF.